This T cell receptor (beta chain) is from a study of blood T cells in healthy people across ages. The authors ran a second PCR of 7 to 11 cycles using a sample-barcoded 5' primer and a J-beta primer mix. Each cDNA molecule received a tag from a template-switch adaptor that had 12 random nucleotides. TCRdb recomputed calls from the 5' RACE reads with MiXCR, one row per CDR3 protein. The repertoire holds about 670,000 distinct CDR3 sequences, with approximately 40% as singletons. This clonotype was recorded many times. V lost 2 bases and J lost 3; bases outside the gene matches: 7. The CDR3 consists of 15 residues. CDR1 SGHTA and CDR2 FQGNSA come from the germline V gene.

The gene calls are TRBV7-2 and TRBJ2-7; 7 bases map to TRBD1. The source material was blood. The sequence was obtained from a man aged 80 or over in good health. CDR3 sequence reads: CASSLTTQGFYEQYF. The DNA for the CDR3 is TGTGCCAGCAGCTTAACGACACAGGGGTTCTACGAGCAGTACTTC.